This passage covers 5 T cell receptor beta chains from one sample sequenced in a study of regulatory T cells in long-lasting Graves disease (dated by TCRdb to the early 2020s). The time point label of this sample denotes: persistent/refractory GD, antithyroid drugs over 5 years with positive TRAb. For both TCR sequencing and RNA sequencing, RNA was extracted from PBMCs using TRIzol. Library preparation was by multiplex PCR. Sequenced using an Illumina HiSeq 4000. CDR3 regions were amplified by Arm-PCR with iRepertoire HTBI primers to construct TCR beta libraries. TCRdb passed the public sequencing reads through fastp at Q25 and MiXCR, retaining productive beta sequences. Entries are consolidated by CDR3 protein sequence, retaining the most common genes and DNA. The table for this sample lists more than 300,000 distinct CDR3 sequences; about 20% of them were counted only once. The ten largest clones take up about 29% of the sample.

The source material was peripheral blood mononuclear cells (PBMCs), sampled when the disease was refractory, from a patient treated with antithyroid drugs. Receptor source: a female donor with Graves disease.

This clonotype was recorded many times. This chain links TRBV12-3 or TRBV12-4 with TRBJ2-3, with 14 bases lining up with TRBD2. Germline trimming cut 6 bases from V and 1 base from J; bases unmatched to any gene: 9. This CDR3 contains 18 residues. The CDR3 sequence is CASRGLAGVRPGTDTQYF. The CDR3 bases are TGTGCCAGCAGGGGACTAGCGGGAGTCAGGCCGGGCACAGATACGCAGTATTTT.

A few counts support this clonotype. V gene TRBV9 combines with J gene TRBJ1-1; D not certain. Deletions cut 0 bases from V and 1 base from J, with 7 bases between. Germline CDR1 SGDLS, CDR2 YYNGEE. The CDR3 covers 14 residues. CDR3 nucleotide sequence: TGTGCCAGCAGCGTAGAGTCCAAGAACACTGAAGCTTTCTTT. Amino acid sequence: CASSVESKNTEAFF.

The chain is built from TRBV4-1 and TRBJ2-1, with a tentative D call TRBD2 (6 bases). CDR3 size: 16 residues. Trimming shortened V by 4 bases and J by 5 bases, and 18 bases separated the two germline ends. Per the germline V gene, CDR1 is MGHRA and CDR2 is YSYEKL. The CDR3 nucleotides read TGCGCCAGCAGCCCCCGAGGGAAGCGGGTGGACAATGAGCAGTTCTTC. It is translated as CASSPRGKRVDNEQFF.

This clonotype appeared many times. The J gene is TRBJ1-4, the V gene TRBV7-9; the D gene is possibly TRBD1 (5 bases). The V gene lost 2 bases and the J gene lost 7 bases, with 14 bases spanning the gap. The CDR3 spans 15 residues. The germline gives CDR1 SEHNR, CDR2 FQNEAQ (reference sequence). CDR3 DNA sequence: TGTGCCAGCAGCTTAATCGTCCAGGGAGGTGAAAAACTGTTTTTT. This codes for CASSLIVQGGEKLFF.

This clonotype was counted at least ten times. The chain carries TRBV7-2 and TRBJ1-2, with unresolved D. Germline CDR1 reads SGHTA; CDR2 reads FQGNSA. Trimming left V 0 bases short and J 5 bases short, with 7 bases between. This CDR3 has 13 residues. The CDR3 loop reads CASSLATLYGYTF. The DNA for the CDR3 is TGTGCCAGCAGCTTAGCCACGTTATATGGCTACACCTTC.